This T cell receptor (beta chain) came from a study of cytomegalovirus exposure and HLA in healthy donors. Whole-study findings and limits: Relative to the approximately 700-donor mean, N-insertions were reportedly fewer in an Asian-associated ancestry cluster in a later analysis.

As to this clone: Its antigen remains unknown.

Trimming stripped 2 bases from V and 3 bases from J, with 10 bases between. The CDR3 is made up of 14 amino acids. The V gene's germline CDR1 is SEHNR and CDR2 FQNEAQ (reference sequence). PCR employed 60 Vbeta and 13 Jbeta primers. Sequencing was performed with immunoSEQ multiplex PCR; in TCRdb, only in-frame clones are kept and a portion is missing. Among around 150,000 clones listed, approximately 82% were seen once. The V gene is TRBV7-9, the J gene TRBJ1-2; tentatively, D is TRBD1 (5 bases). This TCR was sampled from a male donor in good health and CMV-seronegative. The sample was PBMCs. CDR3 nucleotide sequence: TGTGCCAGCAGCTTATTGGACACTTACTATGGCTACACCTTC. Amino acid sequence: CASSLLDTYYGYTF.